Listed here is a single TCR beta chain. It lacks a known antigen. There are no base qualities to consult, and no much larger clone falls within one base. TCRbeta CDR3 regions were amplified from genomic DNA using the immunoSEQ Assay, a bias-controlled multiplex PCR. The study's own analysis went as follows. Within the assay, amplification of reference gene primers was used to estimate how many nucleated cells each sample contained. To quantify the absolute abundance of each unique TCRbeta CDR3 rearrangement, sequence reads were collapsed and filtered. Productive Simpson clonality was computed per sample as the square root of Simpson's diversity index over productive rearrangements. TCRdb obtained this table from immuneACCESS and retained in-frame rearrangements with V and J assigned. These tables miss some clones; where compared with another copy, unresolved V genes account for less than half of the shortfall, and the remainder is unexplained. The V and J calls and clone size come from that table; D and trimming were worked out from the DNA. Present in this sample are about 300,000 clones, under 90% of which were seen just once. The ten largest make up about 4.1% of the sample.

The data derive from a study of blood T cell repertoires in COVID-19 (dated by TCRdb to 2019 to 2021). About the investigation overall: The collaborator samples originated in the United States, Italy and Spain and spanned the acute and convalescent phases of COVID-19. The repertoires were made available in a free public database intended to serve as a resource for research on the immune response to SARS-CoV-2. Where available, HLA class I and class II types were taken from metadata supplied by the sample provider and were not determined by assay-based typing. Samples came from the ongoing ImmuneRACE study (first 160 participants) plus 1,254 subjects from 6 global collaborators. A de-identified subject ID, COVID-19 status, age in years and sex were almost always included in the sample metadata. Deeply sampled blood TCRbeta repertoires from subjects exposed to, actively infected with, or recovered from COVID-19 were included in the dataset. The prospective study material was composed of cDNA or gDNA derived from T cells, B-cell-depleted T cells, or PBMCs.

Participants in the prospective study were aged roughly 18 to 100 years, lived in 24 United States geographic areas, and enrolled through a virtual design. In the prospective study, participants were assigned to cohorts based on the clinical history participants reported in a screening survey and a study questionnaire. Recovered participants in ImmuneRACE Cohort 3 were defined as having two consecutive negative NP/OP PCR tests, clearance from a healthcare professional, or resolution of symptoms. In the prospective study, mobile phlebotomists collected whole blood, serum and a nasopharyngeal or oropharyngeal swab from each participant. Prospective study participants could optionally give additional blood draws and questionnaires over an approximately 2-month period. Blood samples from the prospective study were shipped frozen or at room temperature prior to DNA extraction. Overall study outcomes, separate from this receptor: The quantity of clinical and demographic metadata differed by source and by participant and was supplied without curation.

Deletion took 7 bases off V and 1 base off J, with a span of 11 bases between the germline ends. The germline V gene yields SQVTM for CDR1 and ANQGSEA for CDR2. The CDR3 goes from the cysteine to the phenylalanine over 13 residues. Just the 39-base CDR3 DNA is kept, in frame starting at base 1. The sequence was obtained from a man in his thirties or forties who had recovered from COVID-19. The specimen was PBMCs or T cells enriched from blood (not recorded which). The rearranged segments are TRBV29-1 and TRBJ1-3, with no confident D gene call. The sequenced DNA is TGCAGCGGCAGCGTAGTGTCTGGAAACACCATATATTTT. Its protein is CSGSVVSGNTIYF. Here the CDR3 is joined to the reference TRBV29-1 and TRBJ1-3 genes, and the full variable domain is: SAVISQKPSRDICQRGTSLTIQCQVDSQVTMMFWYRQQPGQSLTLIATANQGSEATYESGFVIDKFPISRPNLTFSTLTVSNMSPEDSSIYLCSGSVVSGNTIYFGEGSWLTVV.